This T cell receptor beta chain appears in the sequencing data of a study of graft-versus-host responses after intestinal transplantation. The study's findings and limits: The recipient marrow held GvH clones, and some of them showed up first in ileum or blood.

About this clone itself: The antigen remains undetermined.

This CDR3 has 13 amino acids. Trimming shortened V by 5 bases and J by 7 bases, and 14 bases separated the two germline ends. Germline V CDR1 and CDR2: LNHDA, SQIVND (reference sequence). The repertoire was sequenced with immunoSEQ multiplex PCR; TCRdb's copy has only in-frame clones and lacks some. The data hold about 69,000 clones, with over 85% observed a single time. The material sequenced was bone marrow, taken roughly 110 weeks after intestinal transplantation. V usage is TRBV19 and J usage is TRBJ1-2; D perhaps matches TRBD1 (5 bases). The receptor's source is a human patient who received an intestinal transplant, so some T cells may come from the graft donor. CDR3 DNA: TGTGCCAGTAGTTGGGACCGAACGGGTGGCTACACCTTC. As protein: CASSWDRTGGYTF. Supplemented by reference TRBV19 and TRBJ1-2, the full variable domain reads DGGITQSPKYLFRKEGQNVTLSCEQNLNHDAMYWYRQDPGQGLRLIYYSQIVNDFQKGDIAEGYSVSREKKESFPLTVTSAQKNPTAFYLCASSWDRTGGYTFGSGTRLTVV.